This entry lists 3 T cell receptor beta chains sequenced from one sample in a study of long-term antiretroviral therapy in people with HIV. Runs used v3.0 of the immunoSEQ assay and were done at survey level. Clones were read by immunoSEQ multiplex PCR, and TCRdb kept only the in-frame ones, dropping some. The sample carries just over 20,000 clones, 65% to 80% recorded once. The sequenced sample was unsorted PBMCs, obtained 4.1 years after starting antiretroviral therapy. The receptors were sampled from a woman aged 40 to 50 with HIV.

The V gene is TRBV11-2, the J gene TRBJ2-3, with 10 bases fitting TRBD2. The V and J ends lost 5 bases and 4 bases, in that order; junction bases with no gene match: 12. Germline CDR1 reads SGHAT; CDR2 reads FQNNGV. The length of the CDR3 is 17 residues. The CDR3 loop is CASSPGESGGAPDTQYF. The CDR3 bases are TGTGCCAGCAGCCCAGGCGAGAGCGGGGGGGCCCCAGATACGCAGTATTTT.

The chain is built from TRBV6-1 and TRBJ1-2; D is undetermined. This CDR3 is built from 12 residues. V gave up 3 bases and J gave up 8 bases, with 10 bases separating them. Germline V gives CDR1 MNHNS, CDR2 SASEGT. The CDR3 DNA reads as TGTGCCAGCAGTGAGTACCTAGGAGGCTACACCTTC. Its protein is CASSEYLGGYTF.

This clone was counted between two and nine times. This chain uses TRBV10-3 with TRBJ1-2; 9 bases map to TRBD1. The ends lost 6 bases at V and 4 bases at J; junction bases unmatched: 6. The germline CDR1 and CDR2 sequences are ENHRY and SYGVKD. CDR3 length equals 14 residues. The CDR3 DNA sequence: TGTGCCATCAGCACCGGGACAGGGTCCTATGGCTACACCTTC. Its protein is CAISTGTGSYGYTF.